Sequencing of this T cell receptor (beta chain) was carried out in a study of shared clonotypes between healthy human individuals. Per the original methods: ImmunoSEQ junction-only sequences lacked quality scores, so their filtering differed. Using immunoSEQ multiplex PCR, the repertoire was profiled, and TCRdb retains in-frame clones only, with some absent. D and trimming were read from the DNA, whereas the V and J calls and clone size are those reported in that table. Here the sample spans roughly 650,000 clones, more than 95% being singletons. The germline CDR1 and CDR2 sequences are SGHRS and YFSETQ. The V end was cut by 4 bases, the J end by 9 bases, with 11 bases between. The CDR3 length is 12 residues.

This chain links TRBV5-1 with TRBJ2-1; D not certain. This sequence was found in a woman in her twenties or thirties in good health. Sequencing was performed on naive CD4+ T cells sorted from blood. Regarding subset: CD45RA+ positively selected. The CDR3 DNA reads TGCGCCAGCAGCCTGGCGTCGGGTGAGCAGTTCTTC. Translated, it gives CASSLASGEQFF.